The 2 T cell receptor beta chains presented below share a single source sample, sequenced in a study of OX40 agonist ivuxolimab in advanced cancers. Sequencing was performed with immunoSEQ multiplex PCR; in TCRdb, only in-frame clones are kept and a portion is missing. Among about 19,000 clones listed, about 80% were seen once. The source was CD4+ or CD8+ T cells sorted from blood, collected in a trial of the OX40 agonist ivuxolimab. Receptors originate from an adult with an advanced solid tumor such as melanoma, head and neck, liver or kidney cancer.

The V and J genes are TRBV7-2 and TRBJ2-2; 8 bases fit TRBD2. Germline V gene data show CDR1 as SGHTA and CDR2 as FQGNSA. The V gene end was trimmed by 1 base and the J gene end by 6 bases; junction bases not matched to a gene: 13. This CDR3 has 18 amino acids. This chain's CDR3 is CASSLGLGMGGRPGELFF. CDR3 nucleotides: TGTGCCAGCAGCTTAGGTCTAGGGATGGGCGGGAGGCCCGGGGAGCTGTTTTTT.

The chain recombines TRBV19 with TRBJ1-5, with no clear D. V lost 3 bases and J lost 7, with 7 bases in between. The CDR3 contains 12 residues. Germline values: CDR1 LNHDA, CDR2 SQIVND (reference sequence). The CDR3 DNA sequence: TGTGCCAGTAGTATGGGTAGGCAGCCCCAGCATTTT. Its protein is CASSMGRQPQHF.